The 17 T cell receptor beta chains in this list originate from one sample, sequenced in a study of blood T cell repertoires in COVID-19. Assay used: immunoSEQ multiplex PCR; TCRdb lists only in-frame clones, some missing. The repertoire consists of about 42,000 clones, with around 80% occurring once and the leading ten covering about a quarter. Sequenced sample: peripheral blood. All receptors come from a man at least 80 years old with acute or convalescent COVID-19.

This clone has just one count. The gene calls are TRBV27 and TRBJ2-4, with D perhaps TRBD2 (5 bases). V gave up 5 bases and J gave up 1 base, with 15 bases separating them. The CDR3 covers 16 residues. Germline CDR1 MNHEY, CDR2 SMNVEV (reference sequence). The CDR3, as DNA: TGTGCCAGCAGTCCCTTATTAGCGAGGGCCAAAAACATTCAGTACTTC. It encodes CASSPLLARAKNIQYF.

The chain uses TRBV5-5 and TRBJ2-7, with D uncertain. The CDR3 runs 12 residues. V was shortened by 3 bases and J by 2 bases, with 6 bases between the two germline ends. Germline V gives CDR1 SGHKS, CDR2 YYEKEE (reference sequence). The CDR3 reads CASSSRTYEQYF. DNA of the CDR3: TGTGCCAGCAGCTCGCGAACCTACGAGCAGTACTTC.

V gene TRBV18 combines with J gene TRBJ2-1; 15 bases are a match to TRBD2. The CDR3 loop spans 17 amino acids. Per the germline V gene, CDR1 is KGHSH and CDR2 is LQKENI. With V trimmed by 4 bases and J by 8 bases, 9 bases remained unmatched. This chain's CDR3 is CASSLRTSGRAKDEQFF. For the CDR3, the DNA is TGTGCCAGCTCACTGCGGACTAGCGGGAGGGCCAAGGATGAGCAGTTCTTC.

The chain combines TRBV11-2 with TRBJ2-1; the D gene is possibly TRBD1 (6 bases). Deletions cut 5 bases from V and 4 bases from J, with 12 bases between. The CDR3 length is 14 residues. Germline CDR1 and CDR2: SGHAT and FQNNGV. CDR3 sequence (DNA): TGTGCCAGCAGCCCACAGGGTGGATACAATGAGCAGTTCTTC. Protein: CASSPQGGYNEQFF.

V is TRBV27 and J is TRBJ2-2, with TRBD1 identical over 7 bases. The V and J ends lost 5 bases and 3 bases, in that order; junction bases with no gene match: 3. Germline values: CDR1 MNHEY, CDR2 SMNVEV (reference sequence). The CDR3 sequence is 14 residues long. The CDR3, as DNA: TGTGCCAGCAGTAAACAGGGGTACACCGGGGAGCTGTTTTTT. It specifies CASSKQGYTGELFF.

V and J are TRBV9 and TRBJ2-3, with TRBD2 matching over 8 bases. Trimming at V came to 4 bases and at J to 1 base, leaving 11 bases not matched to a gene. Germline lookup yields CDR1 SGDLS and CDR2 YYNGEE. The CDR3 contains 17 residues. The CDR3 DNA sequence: TGTGCCAGCAGCCCCGGGGGGGGTTCGATTCGCACAGATACGCAGTATTTT. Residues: CASSPGGGSIRTDTQYF.

The CDR3 DNA reads as TGTGCCAGCAGCCTGCCGGGACAGACCCATGGCTACACCTTC. The encoded protein is CASSLPGQTHGYTF. J is TRBJ1-2 and V is TRBV4-2, with 7 bases that match TRBD1. Trimming removed 4 bases from V and 6 bases from J; junction bases left unmatched: 8. The germline V gene has CDR1 LGHNA and CDR2 YNFKEQ. The CDR3 sequence is 14 residues long.

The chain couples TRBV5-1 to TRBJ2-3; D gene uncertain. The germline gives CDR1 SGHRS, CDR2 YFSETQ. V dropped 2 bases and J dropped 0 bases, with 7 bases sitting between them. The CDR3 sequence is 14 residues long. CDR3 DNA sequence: TGCGCCAGCAGCTTTGGAGCGAGCACAGATACGCAGTATTTT. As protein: CASSFGASTDTQYF.

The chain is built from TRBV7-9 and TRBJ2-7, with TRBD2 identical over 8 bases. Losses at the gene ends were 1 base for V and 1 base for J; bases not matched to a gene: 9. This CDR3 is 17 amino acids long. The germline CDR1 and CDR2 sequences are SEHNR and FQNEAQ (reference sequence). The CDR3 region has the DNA TGTGCCAGCAGCTTAGAGGGATTAGCGGGGAATTCCTACGAGCAGTACTTC. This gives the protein CASSLEGLAGNSYEQYF.

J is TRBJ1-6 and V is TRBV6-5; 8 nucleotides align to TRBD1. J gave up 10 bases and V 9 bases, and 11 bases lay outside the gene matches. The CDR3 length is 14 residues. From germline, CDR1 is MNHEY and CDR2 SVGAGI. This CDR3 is CASILDRVNSPLHF. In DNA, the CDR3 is TGTGCCAGTATCCTGGACAGGGTCAACTCACCCCTCCACTTT.

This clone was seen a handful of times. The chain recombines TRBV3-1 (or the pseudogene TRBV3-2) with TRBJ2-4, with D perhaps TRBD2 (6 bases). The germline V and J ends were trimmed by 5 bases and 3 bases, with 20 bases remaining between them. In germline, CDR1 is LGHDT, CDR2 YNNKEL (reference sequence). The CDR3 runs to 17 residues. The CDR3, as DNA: TGTGCCAGCAGCTACTTTGAGGGTAGCGGAAACAAAAACATTCAGTACTTC. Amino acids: CASSYFEGSGNKNIQYF.

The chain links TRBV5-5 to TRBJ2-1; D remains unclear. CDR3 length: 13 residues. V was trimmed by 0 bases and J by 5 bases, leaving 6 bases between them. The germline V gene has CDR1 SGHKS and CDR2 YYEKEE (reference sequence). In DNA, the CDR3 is TGTGCCAGCAGCTTGGTACGGGACAATGAGCAGTTCTTC. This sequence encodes CASSLVRDNEQFF.

This chain's CDR3 is CASSQESGTGCEQYF. For the CDR3, the DNA is TGTGCCAGCAGCCAAGAGTCTGGGACAGGGTGCGAGCAGTACTTC. This chain joins TRBV3-1 (or the pseudogene TRBV3-2) and TRBJ2-7, with 9 nucleotides matching TRBD1. The CDR3 has 15 residues. After removal of 0 bases from V and 6 bases from J, the junction contained 6 bases not matched to a gene. Germline assignment: CDR1 LGHDT and CDR2 YNNKEL (reference sequence).

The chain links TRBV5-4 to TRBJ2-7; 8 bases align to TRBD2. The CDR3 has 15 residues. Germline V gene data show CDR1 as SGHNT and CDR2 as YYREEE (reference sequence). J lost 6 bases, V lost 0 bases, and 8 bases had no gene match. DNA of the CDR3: TGTGCCAGCAGCTTGGGGCCGGGAGGGCTCCTCGAGCAGTACTTC. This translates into CASSLGPGGLLEQYF.

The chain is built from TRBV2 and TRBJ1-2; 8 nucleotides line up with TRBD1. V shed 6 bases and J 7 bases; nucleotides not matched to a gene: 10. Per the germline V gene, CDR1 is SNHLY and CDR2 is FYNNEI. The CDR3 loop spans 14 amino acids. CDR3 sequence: CASSQGQGNPGYTF. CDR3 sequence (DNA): TGTGCCAGCAGCCAAGGACAGGGAAATCCTGGCTACACCTTC.

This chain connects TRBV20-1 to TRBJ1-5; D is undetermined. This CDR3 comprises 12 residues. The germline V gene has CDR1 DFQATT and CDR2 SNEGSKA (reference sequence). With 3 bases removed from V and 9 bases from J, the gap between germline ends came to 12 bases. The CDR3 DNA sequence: TGCAGTGCTAGTCCGGGGTCGAGGCCCCAGCATTTT. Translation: CSASPGSRPQHF.

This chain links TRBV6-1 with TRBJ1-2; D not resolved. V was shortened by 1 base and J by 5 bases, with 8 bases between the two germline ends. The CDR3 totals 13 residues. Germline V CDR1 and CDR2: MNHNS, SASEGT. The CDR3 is CASSEGRLYGYTF. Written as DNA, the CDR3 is TGTGCCAGCAGTGAAGGGCGGCTTTATGGCTACACCTTC.